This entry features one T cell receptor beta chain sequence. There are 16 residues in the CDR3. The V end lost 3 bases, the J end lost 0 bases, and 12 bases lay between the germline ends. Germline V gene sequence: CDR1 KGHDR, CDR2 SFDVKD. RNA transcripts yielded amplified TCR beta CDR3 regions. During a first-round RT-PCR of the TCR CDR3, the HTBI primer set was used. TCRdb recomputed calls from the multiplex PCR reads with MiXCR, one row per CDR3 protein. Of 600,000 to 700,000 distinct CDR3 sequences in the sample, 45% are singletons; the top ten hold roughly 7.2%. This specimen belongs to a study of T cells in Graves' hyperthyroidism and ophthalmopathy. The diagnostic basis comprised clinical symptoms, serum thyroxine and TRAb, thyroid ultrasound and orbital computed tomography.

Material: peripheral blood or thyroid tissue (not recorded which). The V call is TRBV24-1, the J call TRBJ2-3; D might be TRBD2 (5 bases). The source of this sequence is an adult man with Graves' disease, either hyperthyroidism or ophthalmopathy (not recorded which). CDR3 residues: CATSDPTSASTDTQYF. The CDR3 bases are TGTGCCACCAGTGATCCAACTAGTGCCAGCACAGATACGCAGTATTTT.